Listed below are T cell receptor beta chains from one sample, sequenced in a study of technical replicates of blood from a few donors. The table came from immunoSEQ multiplex PCR; TCRdb's copy has only in-frame clones and leaves some out. The repertoire holds tens of thousands of clones, 90% to 95% seen once, with 0.38% in the top ten. Specimen: T cells isolated from PBMCs. These receptors all stem from a human donor in good health. Each CDR3 is given with its conserved first and last residue. A D gene is named only where the DNA matches it firmly. Clone size is not always given. Where it is, it says once, few, many or a class for expanded clones.

cdr3_aa,cdr3_nt,cdr3_length,j_call,d_call,clone_size,v_call
CASSFPRVTGELFF,TGTGCCAGCAGCTTCCCCAGGGTAACCGGGGAGCTGTTTTTT,14,TRBJ2-2,.,.,TRBV7-2
CASSQAGNYGYTF,TGTGCCAGCAGCCAAGCGGGGAACTATGGCTACACCTTC,13,TRBJ1-2,.,.,TRBV14
CASSSLRGNTGELFF,TGTGCCAGCAGCTCCCTCAGGGGAAACACCGGGGAGCTGTTTTTT,15,TRBJ2-2,.,.,TRBV5-8
CASSLTGVGIGNTEAFF,TGCGCCAGCAGCTTGACCGGGGTTGGGATCGGGAACACTGAAGCTTTCTTT,17,TRBJ1-1,.,.,TRBV5-1
CASSFQGLTLYEQYF,TGTGCCAGCAGTTTTCAGGGGCTCACCCTCTACGAGCAGTACTTC,15,TRBJ2-7,.,.,TRBV28
CASSVGATDTQYF,TGTGCCAGCAGTGTCGGAGCCACAGATACGCAGTATTTT,13,TRBJ2-3,.,.,TRBV2
CASSADTNTEAFF,TGTGCCAGCAGCGCAGACACGAACACTGAAGCTTTCTTT,13,TRBJ1-1,.,once,TRBV7-6
CASSLGDRGLETQYF,TGTGCCAGCAGTCTCGGGGACAGGGGGCTAGAGACCCAGTACTTC,15,TRBJ2-5,TRBD1,once,TRBV14
CASSLDLSYEQYF,TGTGCCAGCAGCTTAGATCTTTCGTACGAGCAGTACTTC,13,TRBJ2-7,.,.,TRBV7-2
CASSVGTVRNTEAFF,TGTGCCAGCAGCGTAGGGACAGTCCGGAACACTGAAGCTTTCTTT,15,TRBJ1-1,.,few,TRBV9
CASSPRGSYGYTF,TGTGCCAGTAGTCCGCGGGGTAGCTATGGCTACACCTTC,13,TRBJ1-2,.,.,TRBV19
CASSSTGGIGNEKLFF,TGTGCCAGCAGCTCGACAGGGGGCATCGGGAATGAAAAACTGTTTTTT,16,TRBJ1-4,TRBD1,.,TRBV11-1
CASSLFMGEAYEQYF,TGTGCCAGCAGTTTATTTATGGGGGAGGCCTACGAGCAGTACTTC,15,TRBJ2-7,.,.,TRBV27
CASSIRGLAEETQYF,TGTGCCAGCAGCATAAGGGGACTAGCGGAAGAGACCCAGTACTTC,15,TRBJ2-5,TRBD2,.,TRBV11-2
CASSQTADTEAFF,TGTGCCAGCTCCCAGACAGCTGACACTGAAGCTTTCTTT,13,TRBJ1-1,.,.,TRBV18
CASSAWTGEEETQYF,TGTGCCAGCAGCGCTTGGACAGGGGAGGAGGAGACCCAGTACTTC,15,TRBJ2-5,TRBD1,.,TRBV11-3
CASSWGEVTEAFF,TGTGCCAGTAGTTGGGGGGAGGTCACTGAAGCTTTCTTT,13,TRBJ1-1,.,.,TRBV5-6
CASNRGGGANVLTF,TGTGCCAGCAACAGGGGTGGGGGGGCCAACGTCCTGACTTTC,14,TRBJ2-6,TRBD1,.,TRBV19
CASSSLAGNTDTQYF,TGTGCCAGCAGCTCACTAGCGGGAAACACAGATACGCAGTATTTT,15,TRBJ2-3,TRBD2,.,TRBV7-8
CASIAGNEETQYF,TGCGCCAGCATCGCAGGGAATGAAGAGACCCAGTACTTC,13,TRBJ2-5,.,.,TRBV23-1
CASSPGLENTGELFF,TGTGCCAGCAGTCCGGGACTAGAGAACACCGGGGAGCTGTTTTTT,15,TRBJ2-2,TRBD2,.,TRBV7-2
CASQTGLNTEAFF,TGTGCCAGCCAGACAGGTTTGAACACTGAAGCTTTCTTT,13,TRBJ1-1,.,.,TRBV6-6
CAISPTPGQGHPDTQYF,TGTGCCATCAGTCCTACCCCCGGACAGGGACACCCAGATACGCAGTATTTT,17,TRBJ2-3,TRBD1,.,TRBV10-3
CATSRVFGRRNTEAFF,TGTGCCACCAGCAGAGTATTTGGCAGGCGAAACACTGAAGCTTTCTTT,16,TRBJ1-1,.,.,TRBV15
CALKWEGGTDTQYF,TGTGCCTTAAAATGGGAGGGGGGCACAGATACGCAGTATTTT,14,TRBJ2-3,.,once,TRBV30
CASSLGQKETQYF,TGTGCCAGCAGTTTAGGACAAAAAGAGACCCAGTACTTC,13,TRBJ2-5,.,.,TRBV27
CASSTDREQYEQYF,TGCGCCAGCAGCACGGACAGGGAGCAGTACGAGCAGTACTTC,14,TRBJ2-7,TRBD1,.,TRBV5-1
CASSPVQTYEQYF,TGTGCCAGCTCACCGGTACAGACCTACGAGCAGTACTTC,13,TRBJ2-7,.,.,TRBV18
CASSRGVGNTIYF,TGCGCCAGCAGCCGGGGCGTTGGAAACACCATATATTTT,13,TRBJ1-3,.,.,TRBV4-3
CASRTGDEKLFF,TGTGCCAGCAGAACAGGGGATGAAAAACTGTTTTTT,12,TRBJ1-4,TRBD1,.,TRBV6-5
CASSSYGSTYEQYF,TGCGCCAGCAGTTCATACGGGAGTACCTACGAGCAGTACTTC,14,TRBJ2-7,.,.,TRBV5-1
CASSQGTYFFYEQYF,TGTGCCAGCAGCCAAGGCACTTATTTTTTTTACGAGCAGTACTTC,15,TRBJ2-7,.,.,TRBV14
CASPVFGGYSNQPQHF,TGTGCCAGTCCGGTCTTCGGGGGTTATAGCAATCAGCCCCAGCATTTT,16,TRBJ1-5,.,.,TRBV27
CASSQDLGGLGANVLTF,TGTGCCAGCAGCCAAGATCTGGGAGGCCTTGGGGCCAACGTCCTGACTTTC,17,TRBJ2-6,.,.,TRBV4-2
CASSQAWGGNTEAFF,TGCGCCAGCAGCCAAGCTTGGGGAGGGAACACTGAAGCTTTCTTT,15,TRBJ1-1,.,few,TRBV4-1
CASSFEGVFGNTIYF,TGTGCCAGCAGTTTTGAGGGAGTTTTTGGAAACACCATATATTTT,15,TRBJ1-3,.,.,TRBV28
CASSPETGGGYNEQFF,TGTGCCAGCAGCCCAGAAACAGGGGGAGGGTACAATGAGCAGTTCTTC,16,TRBJ2-1,.,.,TRBV4-2
CASSLTGGAGQPQHF,TGTGCCAGCAGTTTGACAGGGGGCGCGGGTCAGCCCCAGCATTTT,15,TRBJ1-5,TRBD1,.,TRBV27
CASRTSGRATDTQYF,TGTGCCAGCAGGACCAGCGGGAGGGCTACAGATACGCAGTATTTT,15,TRBJ2-3,TRBD2,.,TRBV28
CASRRRGYEQYF,TGTGCCAGCAGGCGCAGGGGCTACGAGCAGTACTTC,12,TRBJ2-7,.,.,TRBV27
CASSEGMGLLNYGYTF,TGCGCCAGCAGTGAAGGTATGGGGCTGCTAAACTATGGCTACACCTTC,16,TRBJ1-2,.,once,TRBV10-2
CASSTGISSYNEQFF,TGTGCTAGCAGTACGGGTATTAGCTCCTACAATGAGCAGTTCTTC,15,TRBJ2-1,.,.,TRBV7-7
CASSSDSSGANVLTF,TGTGCCAGCAGCTCAGACAGCTCTGGGGCCAACGTCCTGACTTTC,15,TRBJ2-6,.,.,TRBV11-3
CASSQDWAALAGNNEQFF,TGCGCCAGCAGCCAAGATTGGGCAGCTCTAGCGGGGAACAATGAGCAGTTCTTC,18,TRBJ2-1,TRBD2,.,TRBV4-3
CASSEGAQADGYTF,TGTGCCAGCAGTGAAGGAGCACAAGCGGATGGCTACACCTTC,14,TRBJ1-2,.,.,TRBV6-4
CASSYETGENQPQHF,TGTGCCAGCAGTTACGAGACAGGGGAAAATCAGCCCCAGCATTTT,15,TRBJ1-5,TRBD1,.,TRBV6-6
CSARQETQYF,TGCAGTGCCCGGCAAGAGACCCAGTACTTC,10,TRBJ2-5,.,.,TRBV20-1
CASSIGDRTNEKLFF,TGTGCCAGTAGTATAGGGGACAGAACTAATGAAAAACTGTTTTTT,15,TRBJ1-4,TRBD1,.,TRBV19
CASSLAGGFYYEQYF,TGTGCCAGCAGTTTAGCGGGAGGGTTCTACTACGAGCAGTACTTC,15,TRBJ2-7,TRBD2,.,TRBV27
CASSQVGAQETQYF,TGCGCCAGCAGCCAAGTAGGAGCCCAAGAGACCCAGTACTTC,14,TRBJ2-5,.,.,TRBV4-3
CASRTGSYEQYF,TGTGCCAGCAGAACAGGGTCTTACGAGCAGTACTTC,12,TRBJ2-7,.,.,TRBV6-1
CASSLGREPTQYF,TGTGCCAGCAGCTTGGGGCGGGAGCCCACGCAGTATTTT,13,TRBJ2-3,TRBD2,.,TRBV5-4